The 24 T cell receptor beta chains given below trace back to one sample, sequenced in a study of CD8 T cells in ankylosing spondylitis. MiXCR, run by TCRdb on the 5' RACE reads, gives a single entry per CDR3 protein. The sample lists 85,000 to 90,000 distinct CDR3 sequences; 27% were seen once. The material sequenced was blood, either unsorted or a sorted T cell fraction (not recorded which). The receptor source for this set is a male donor with ankylosing spondylitis or in good health (not recorded which).

This clonotype has only a few counts. V gene TRBV12-3 or TRBV12-4 combines with J gene TRBJ2-1; TRBD2 aligns across 7 bases. CDR3 length: 14 residues. The V segment lost 8 bases and the J segment 5 bases; nucleotides outside the gene matches: 9. CDR3 DNA: TGTGCCAGCCAAGGACTAGTAATCCACAATGAGCAGTTCTTC. Translation gives CASQGLVIHNEQFF.

This clonotype was counted only a few times. The V call is TRBV15, the J call TRBJ2-7; a weak D match, TRBD2 (6 bases). V was trimmed by 5 bases and J by 2 bases, leaving 13 bases between them. CDR3 length: 14 amino acids. In germline, CDR1 is LNHNV, CDR2 YYDKDF (reference sequence). Here the CDR3 DNA reads TGTGCCACCAGCCCCCCGGGGACTCCCTACGAGCAGTACGTC. Its protein is CATSPPGTPYEQYV.

The sample holds a few counts of this clonotype. The genes are TRBV5-1 and TRBJ2-7; D is ambiguous. Trimming left V 0 bases short and J 10 bases short, with 11 bases between. CDR1 is SGHRS, CDR2 YFSETQ, per germline. This CDR3 is 12 amino acids long. This chain's CDR3 is CASSLEDRSQYF. The CDR3 DNA sequence: TGCGCCAGCAGCTTGGAGGACCGCTCACAGTACTTC.

This rearrangement joins TRBV5-1 to TRBJ2-1; 10 bases agree with TRBD2. CDR3 size: 16 residues. CDR1 is SGHRS, CDR2 YFSETQ, per germline. J was trimmed by 2 bases and V by 4 bases; bases with no gene match: 6. In DNA, the CDR3 is TGCGCCAGCAGCGTACTCAGCGGGGGGGCCTACAATGAGCAGTTCTTC. Translated, it gives CASSVLSGGAYNEQFF.

This chain joins TRBV12-3 or TRBV12-4 and TRBJ2-3; 8 bases align to TRBD2. The CDR3 spans 17 residues. The V and J ends lost 3 bases and 4 bases, in that order; junction bases with no gene match: 12. CDR3 DNA sequence: TGTGCCAGCAGTTTTTATCCGGGGGGACTAGAGGCAGATACGCAGTATTTT. This sequence encodes CASSFYPGGLEADTQYF.

The chain is built from TRBV18 and TRBJ1-1; D not certain. Trimming stripped 2 bases from V and 2 bases from J, with 3 bases between. There are 12 residues in the CDR3. Germline assignment: CDR1 KGHSH and CDR2 LQKENI. The chain's CDR3 is CASSPANTEAFF. Written as DNA, the CDR3 is TGTGCCAGCTCACCAGCTAACACTGAAGCTTTCTTT.

The chain uses TRBV20-1 and TRBJ1-4; D is uncertain. Germline loops: CDR1 DFQATT, CDR2 SNEGSKA (reference sequence). The CDR3 extends over 15 amino acids. Deletions cut 2 bases from V and 8 bases from J, with 18 bases between. CDR3 residues: CSARLEARSREKLFF. The CDR3 DNA follows: TGCAGTGCTAGACTTGAGGCGAGGTCGAGGGAAAAACTGTTTTTT.

This clonotype was seen only once. The V and J genes are TRBV24-1 and TRBJ2-1; 9 bases agree with TRBD1. CDR3 length: 14 residues. CDR1 KGHDR and CDR2 SFDVKD come from the germline V gene. Germline trimming cut 2 bases from V and 8 bases from J; bases unmatched to any gene: 3. CDR3 nucleotides: TGTGCCACCAGTGATTCGGGACAGGGTTATGAGCAGTTCTTC. Its translation: CATSDSGQGYEQFF.

In its sample, this clonotype was seen a few times. This chain uses TRBV5-4 with TRBJ2-1, with TRBD1 matching over 7 bases. The germline gives CDR1 SGHNT, CDR2 YYREEE (reference sequence). The junction had 8 bases not matched to a gene; V was cut back by 7 bases and J by 4 bases. The CDR3 length is 14 residues. The CDR3 DNA sequence: TGTGCCAGCTTTTCCGGGACAGTTTACAATGAGCAGTTCTTC. Translated: CASFSGTVYNEQFF.

This clonotype occurred a few times. The V gene is TRBV4-2, the J gene TRBJ2-3, with D possibly TRBD2 on 5 matching bases. There are 17 residues in the CDR3. Germline CDR1 reads LGHNA; CDR2 reads YNFKEQ. The V and J ends lost 1 base and 2 bases respectively, with 16 bases between them. CDR3 residues: CASSQGPTQRDTDTQYF. CDR3 coding DNA: TGTGCCAGCAGCCAAGGGCCGACTCAACGGGACACAGATACGCAGTATTTT.

This clonotype showed up just a few times. V gene TRBV5-5 combines with J gene TRBJ1-2; D remains ambiguous. The CDR3 spans 13 residues. Germline values: CDR1 SGHKS, CDR2 YYEKEE (reference sequence). V lost 3 bases and J lost 10, with 16 bases in between. The CDR3 sequence is CASSSTLGGSYTF. In DNA, the CDR3 is TGTGCCAGCAGCTCCACTCTTGGCGGCTCCTACACCTTC.

This clonotype turned up a few times. V is TRBV7-8 and J is TRBJ1-1, with D possibly being TRBD1 (5 bases). The CDR3 spans 12 residues. Trimming pared 8 bases from V and 5 bases from J, leaving 12 bases between. Germline V CDR1 and CDR2: SGHVS, FQNEAQ. The CDR3 DNA follows: TGTGCCAGCCTGTCAGGGTATACTGAAGCTTTCTTT. Its protein is CASLSGYTEAFF. The full variable domain, in which reference TRBV7-8 and TRBJ1-1 provide the parts outside the CDR3, is GAGVSQSPRYKVAKRGQDVALRCDPISGHVSLFWYQQALGQGPEFLTYFQNEAQLDKSGLPSDRFFAERPEGSVSTLKIQRTQQEDSAVYLCASLSGYTEAFFGQGTRLTVV.

This clonotype has at least ten counts. This chain uses TRBV5-6 with TRBJ2-2; tentatively, D is TRBD1 or TRBD2 (5 bases each). The CDR3 loop spans 15 amino acids. In germline, CDR1 is SGHDT, CDR2 YYEEEE. V was pared by 3 bases and J by 6 bases, with 15 bases between. CDR3 loop: CASSYLGESSGELFF. CDR3 in DNA: TGTGCCAGCAGCTATTTGGGGGAGTCCTCCGGGGAGCTGTTTTTT.

In its sample, this clonotype was seen a few times. The chain links TRBV18 to TRBJ1-1; D is undetermined. CDR1 is KGHSH and CDR2 is LQKENI in the germline V gene. This CDR3 comprises 15 residues. With 3 bases removed from V and 0 bases from J, the gap between germline ends came to 11 bases. CDR3 sequence (DNA): TGTGCCAGCTCACCCCACCCAGCTCTGAACACTGAAGCTTTCTTT. It is translated as CASSPHPALNTEAFF.

The CDR3 loop reads CASSLGLQEQFF. CDR3 DNA sequence: TGTGCCAGCAGCCTGGGACTACAGGAGCAGTTCTTC. The rearrangement joins TRBV6-6 to TRBJ2-1; TRBD2 aligns across 7 bases. J gave up 10 bases and V 6 bases, and 6 bases lay outside the gene matches. Germline CDR1 reads MNHNY; CDR2 reads SVGAGI (reference sequence). The CDR3 sequence is 12 residues long.

This chain joins TRBV4-2 and TRBJ1-2; D gene uncertain. V lost 2 bases and J lost 4, with 14 bases in between. CDR3 size: 15 residues. Germline-derived CDR1 and CDR2 are LGHNA and YNFKEQ. CDR3 sequence reads: CASSQTGTRGYGYTF. CDR3 nucleotide sequence: TGTGCCAGCAGCCAAACGGGCACCCGGGGCTATGGCTACACCTTC.

This clonotype was seen a handful of times. This sequence joins TRBV9 and TRBJ2-7; D not resolved. V was clipped by 0 bases and J by 6 bases, with 10 bases between them. The CDR3 is 13 amino acids. The germline gives CDR1 SGDLS, CDR2 YYNGEE. The CDR3 nucleotides read TGTGCCAGCAGCGTAGCGGCAGTCTCCGAGCAGTACTTC. The encoded protein is CASSVAAVSEQYF.

J is TRBJ1-2 and V is TRBV5-1; 7 nucleotides line up with TRBD1. The CDR3 sequence is 13 residues long. Germline CDR1 is SGHRS and CDR2 is YFSETQ. The trim removed 7 bases at V and 2 bases at J, leaving 5 bases unmatched. This CDR3 reads CASRDSANYGYTF. The CDR3 coding sequence is TGCGCCAGCCGGGACAGTGCAAACTATGGCTACACCTTC. Using reference TRBV5-1 and TRBJ1-2 for the parts outside the CDR3, the full variable domain is KAGVTQTPRYLIKTRGQQVTLSCSPISGHRSVSWYQQTPGQGLQFLFEYFSETQRNKGNFPGRFSGRQFSNSRSEMNVSTLELGDSALYLCASRDSANYGYTFGSGTRLTVV.

In this sample, this clonotype turned up many times. The V and J genes are TRBV20-1 and TRBJ2-1, with TRBD1 identical over 10 bases. The length of the CDR3 is 13 residues. The junction had 7 bases not matched to a gene; V was cut back by 6 bases and J by 8 bases. Germline CDR1 DFQATT, CDR2 SNEGSKA (reference sequence). CDR3 nucleotides: TGCAGTGCCCGGACAGGGGGAGACCATGAGCAGTTCTTC. It codes for CSARTGGDHEQFF.

V and J are TRBV12-3 or TRBV12-4 and TRBJ2-7; D gene unclear. The V end was cut by 3 bases, the J end by 3 bases, with 3 bases between. The CDR3 spans 11 residues. The CDR3: CASSFYYEQYF. The CDR3 DNA is TGTGCCAGCAGTTTCTACTACGAGCAGTACTTC.

There are many counts of this clonotype. The V gene is TRBV11-1, the J gene TRBJ1-1, with D uncertain. Germline V CDR1 and CDR2: SGHAT, FQDESV (reference sequence). The V gene lost 7 bases and the J gene lost 0 bases, with 21 bases spanning the gap. The CDR3 sequence is 17 residues long. In DNA form, the CDR3 reads TGTGCCAGCATCCTCCTAAGGGAACTCTCAATGAACACTGAAGCTTTCTTT. As protein: CASILLRELSMNTEAFF. Full variable domain (rest looked up from reference TRBV11-1 and TRBJ1-1): EAEVAQSPRYKITEKSQAVAFWCDPISGHATLYWYRQILGQGPELLVQFQDESVVDDSQLPKDRFSAERLKGVDSTLKIQPAELGDSAMYLCASILLRELSMNTEAFFGQGTRLTVV.

This clonotype was counted between two and nine times. This chain uses TRBV9 with TRBJ1-2, with TRBD1 matching 8 bases. There are 14 residues in the CDR3. V was clipped by 6 bases and J by 4 bases; unmatched bases: 8. CDR1 is SGDLS and CDR2 is YYNGEE in the germline V gene. CDR3: CASKAGQAGYGYTF. In nucleotides, the CDR3 is TGTGCCAGCAAGGCGGGACAGGCGGGCTATGGCTACACCTTC.

The sample holds a few counts of this clonotype. The V gene is TRBV20-1, the J gene TRBJ2-1; 8 positions match TRBD2. Trimming took 5 bases from V and 4 from J; bases not matched to a gene: 10. The CDR3 covers 15 residues. Germline-derived CDR1 and CDR2 are DFQATT and SNEGSKA (reference sequence). The CDR3 region is CSALGLAGLYNEQFF. The DNA for the CDR3 is TGCAGTGCTCTCGGTCTAGCGGGCCTATACAATGAGCAGTTCTTC.

The chain is built from TRBV20-1 and TRBJ1-1; D remains ambiguous. The germline V gene encodes CDR1 DFQATT and CDR2 SNEGSKA (reference sequence). Deletions cut 6 bases from V and 4 bases from J, with 9 bases between. The CDR3 totals 11 residues. CDR3 DNA: TGCAGTGCCAAGTTGAGCACTGAAGCTTTCTTT. Protein sequence: CSAKLSTEAFF.